Below are 14 T cell receptor beta chains sequenced from a single sample in a study of T cell repertoires in cytomegalovirus infection. MiXCR, applied by TCRdb to the reads, yields one record per CDR3 protein. The table includes about 740,000 distinct CDR3 sequences, 35% to 45% detected once. The sequenced sample consisted of PBMCs. All receptors derive from a human donor in good health (CMV status not recorded). Some clones in this sample may be carry-over from other donors' samples.

This clonotype was seen a few times. The chain joins TRBV19 to TRBJ2-1; D is tentatively TRBD1 or TRBD2 (5 bases each). This CDR3 has 15 residues. CDR1 and CDR2 (germline): LNHDA, SQIVND (reference sequence). Trimming removed 0 bases at V and 15 bases at J, with 21 bases between. The CDR3 reads CASSIDRRVGGLAFF. The DNA for the CDR3 is TGTGCCAGTAGTATAGATCGCAGGGTAGGAGGCCTAGCGTTCTTC.

As DNA, the CDR3 is TGTGCCAGCAGCGAGAGCAGGTGGAACACCGGGGAGCTGTTTTTT. This sequence encodes CASSESRWNTGELFF. This chain joins TRBV7-8 and TRBJ2-2; D remains unclear. The CDR3 extends over 15 amino acids. Deletions cut 5 bases from V and 1 base from J, with 11 bases between. Looked up from germline, CDR1 is SGHVS and CDR2 is FQNEAQ.

This sequence joins TRBV6-1 and TRBJ2-1; 14 bases map to TRBD2. This CDR3 is 13 amino acids long. CDR1 is MNHNS, CDR2 SASEGT, per germline. V trimming: 10 bases; J trimming: 11 bases; junction bases outside the gene matches: 7. CDR3 coding DNA: TGTGCCACCCGACTAGCGGGAGGGCCCCAGCAGTTCTTC. Amino acids: CATRLAGGPQQFF.

This rearrangement joins TRBV14 to TRBJ1-4; D may be TRBD1 (5 bases). From germline, CDR1 is SGHDN and CDR2 FVKESK. V was clipped by 0 bases and J by 4 bases, with 27 bases between them. The CDR3 length is 21 residues. The CDR3: CASSQDHSGTAKRLGNEKLFF. The CDR3 bases are TGTGCCAGCAGCCAAGATCATTCCGGGACCGCCAAAAGGCTGGGTAATGAAAAACTGTTTTTT.

The sample holds one count of this clonotype. The chain joins TRBV7-4 to TRBJ1-1, with D tentatively TRBD1 (5 bases). Between the trimmed V and J ends, which lost 5 bases and 5 bases, there was a span of 15 bases. The CDR3 contains 14 residues. Germline V gene sequence: CDR1 SGHVT, CDR2 SQSDAQ. CDR3 residues: CASSQSRGFTEAFF. In DNA, the CDR3 is TGTGCCAGCAGCCAATCGAGGGGATTTACTGAAGCTTTCTTT.

The rearrangement joins TRBV9 to TRBJ2-3; the D is unclear. CDR1 SGDLS and CDR2 YYNGEE come from the germline V gene. Trimming removed 0 bases at V and 0 bases at J, with 8 bases between. This CDR3 region has 15 residues. CDR3: CASSVGTTSTDTQYF. CDR3 DNA: TGTGCCAGCAGCGTAGGCACTACTAGCACAGATACGCAGTATTTT.

This chain uses TRBV20-1 with TRBJ1-4; no firm D call. Germline V gene data show CDR1 as DFQATT and CDR2 as SNEGSKA (reference sequence). This CDR3 is built from 11 residues. V lost 7 bases to trimming and J lost 8 bases, with 11 bases between them. The CDR3 is CSVFGGEKLFF. The CDR3, as DNA: TGCAGTGTCTTCGGCGGGGAAAAACTGTTTTTT.

V and J are TRBV5-6 and TRBJ1-1, with TRBD1 matching 7 bases. The CDR3 loop spans 14 amino acids. V was pared by 3 bases and J by 3 bases, with 5 bases of the junction left unmatched. Germline V lookup: CDR1 SGHDT, CDR2 YYEEEE. The DNA of the CDR3 is TGTGCCAGCAGCTGGGGAAGGGGGCACACTGAAGCTTTCTTT. Its translation is CASSWGRGHTEAFF.

This clonotype was seen once. The chain couples TRBV29-1 to TRBJ2-2; 8 bases agree with TRBD1. Trimming took 4 bases from V and 1 from J; bases not matched to a gene: 2. From germline, CDR1 is SQVTM and CDR2 ANQGSEA. The CDR3 has 14 residues. This chain's CDR3 is CSVVGQGNTGELFF. The DNA for the CDR3 is TGCAGCGTTGTCGGACAGGGGAACACCGGGGAGCTGTTTTTT.

The chain carries TRBV20-1 and TRBJ2-7; 9 bases fit TRBD2. Germline V lookup: CDR1 DFQATT, CDR2 SNEGSKA (reference sequence). With 5 bases clipped from V and 4 bases from J, the junction kept 15 bases outside the gene matches. This CDR3 contains 16 residues. DNA for the CDR3: TGCAGTGCTCCCAAGGCCGGACTAGCGCTACTGTACGAGCAGTACTTC. This gives the protein CSAPKAGLALLYEQYF.

The rearrangement joins TRBV6-6 to TRBJ1-4, with D possibly TRBD1 on 6 matching bases. V was pared by 2 bases and J by 8 bases, with 18 bases between. CDR1 is MNHNY and CDR2 is SVGAGI in the germline V gene (reference sequence). CDR3 length equals 16 residues. In DNA form, the CDR3 reads TGTGCCAGCAGTTACACACTTACAGGGATAGGGGAAAAACTGTTTTTT. The encoded protein is CASSYTLTGIGEKLFF.

This chain joins TRBV28 and TRBJ1-1; weak D call: TRBD1 (6 bases). Germline assignment: CDR1 MDHEN and CDR2 SYDVKM. This CDR3 comprises 16 residues. V lost 5 bases to trimming and J lost 1 base, with 17 bases between them. The DNA of the CDR3 is TGTGCCAGCAGTCCCTACAGGGTGGGACGGAACACTGAAGCTTTCTTT. It specifies CASSPYRVGRNTEAFF.

The chain links TRBV4-1 to TRBJ1-6; D is unresolved. V was shortened by 4 bases and J by 7 bases, with 17 bases between the two germline ends. Per the germline V gene, CDR1 is MGHRA and CDR2 is YSYEKL. The CDR3 is 16 residues long. CDR3 DNA: TGCGCCAGCAGCCTCGGTGAAGAATACTTGAATTCACCCCTCCACTTT. As protein: CASSLGEEYLNSPLHF.

This chain joins TRBV28 and TRBJ1-6; TRBD1 agrees at 8 bases. Germline V gene sequence: CDR1 MDHEN, CDR2 SYDVKM. The J segment lost 2 bases and the V segment lost 2 bases, leaving 8 bases of the junction unmatched. The CDR3 is 18 amino acids. CDR3 nucleotides: TGTGCCAGCAGTTTAGGGCAGGGGGCGATCCCCTATAATTCACCCCTCCACTTT. Protein sequence: CASSLGQGAIPYNSPLHF.